This TCR beta chain was documented in a study of PD-1 blockade in mismatch repair-deficient tumors. General study findings and limits: After pembrolizumab, tumor-resident clones rose rapidly, then generally contracted before radiologic responses.

PCR or immunohistochemistry showed mismatch repair deficiency in every enrolled patient. This CDR3 region has 15 residues. Per germline, CDR1 MNHEY and CDR2 SMNVEV (reference sequence). V gave up 3 bases and J gave up 8 bases; unmatched junction bases: 11. Measured with immunoSEQ multiplex PCR; TCRdb has only the in-frame clones, and not every one. The table has under 150,000 clones, around 86% seen once. Of note for this clone: Its target is unknown.

Specimen: peripheral blood, collected 44 weeks after starting pembrolizumab. J is TRBJ2-5 and V is TRBV27; 8 bases agree with TRBD2. The source of this sequence is an adult with mismatch repair-deficient cancer. The chain's CDR3 is CASSLSRGGLATQYF. For the CDR3, the DNA is TGTGCCAGCAGTTTGTCTCGGGGAGGACTAGCCACCCAGTACTTC.